This entry lists 10 T cell receptor beta chains sequenced from one sample in a study of T-cell memory formation after mild COVID-19. Each CDR3 protein is one row after TCRdb ran MiXCR on the 5' RACE reads. The table shows around 450,000 distinct CDR3 sequences, with approximately 24% occurring only once. The sequencing sample was made of PBMCs or a T cell subset sorted from them (not recorded which). The receptors originated from an adult woman who had mild COVID-19 (a few samples of this study predate the infection). Cell type and time point are not known.

This clonotype occurred a few times. V usage is TRBV7-9 and J usage is TRBJ1-4; D uncertain. CDR1 is SEHNR and CDR2 is FQNEAQ in the germline V gene (reference sequence). The CDR3 sequence is 16 residues long. The V gene lost 1 base and the J gene lost 17 bases, with 26 bases spanning the gap. CDR3 nucleotide sequence: TGTGCCAGCAGCTTAGGGGAGACAACCTCCTCTACCGCGAGATTTTTT. It encodes CASSLGETTSSTARFF.

The chain has TRBV10-3 and TRBJ1-1, with D tentatively TRBD1 (5 bases). Trimming took off 0 bases at V and 1 base at J, with 9 bases between the two ends. This CDR3 spans 15 amino acids. Looked up from germline, CDR1 is ENHRY and CDR2 is SYGVKD. CDR3 sequence (DNA): TGTGCCATCAGTGAGTCAAGGGGATGGAACACTGAAGCTTTCTTT. It codes for CAISESRGWNTEAFF.

This clonotype was counted ten times or more. This chain links TRBV18 with TRBJ1-5; D is ambiguous. Trimming stripped 2 bases from V and 1 base from J, with 6 bases between. This CDR3 spans 14 amino acids. Germline V gene sequence: CDR1 KGHSH, CDR2 LQKENI. CDR3 amino acids: CASSPGNSNQPQHF. Here the CDR3 DNA reads TGTGCCAGCTCACCAGGGAACAGCAATCAGCCCCAGCATTTT.

V gene TRBV7-9 combines with J gene TRBJ1-2; TRBD1 matches at 9 bases. CDR1 is SEHNR and CDR2 is FQNEAQ in the germline V gene (reference sequence). CDR3 length: 13 amino acids. Trimming cost V 3 bases and J 8 bases; bases outside gene matches: 4. This chain's CDR3 is CASSFGQGQGYTF. The CDR3 DNA reads as TGTGCCAGCAGCTTTGGACAGGGGCAGGGCTACACCTTC.

This clonotype appeared a few times. The CDR3 bases are TGCGCCAGCATTGACCGGGACAGGGGGCTGAAGAACACTGAAGCTTTCTTT. Amino acid sequence: CASIDRDRGLKNTEAFF. The rearrangement uses TRBV5-1 and TRBJ1-1; 12 nucleotides match TRBD1. This CDR3 has 17 amino acids. Germline assignment: CDR1 SGHRS and CDR2 YFSETQ. J lost 1 base, V lost 6 bases, and 10 bases had no gene match.

The chain uses TRBV7-3 and TRBJ2-1; D unclear. The CDR3 runs to 15 residues. Germline V gene lookup returns CDR1 SGHTA and CDR2 FQGTGA. Trimming took 5 bases from V and 5 from J, leaving 16 bases between them. In nucleotides, the CDR3 is TGTGCCAGCAGCCCCTTGTCAACAGCGAACAATGAGCAGTTCTTC. Translated, it gives CASSPLSTANNEQFF. The whole variable domain, filled in from reference TRBV7-3 and TRBJ2-1, reads GAGVSQTPSNKVTEKGKYVELRCDPISGHTALYWYRQSLGQGPEFLIYFQGTGAADDSGLPNDRFFAVRPEGSVSTLKIQRTERGDSAVYLCASSPLSTANNEQFFGPGTRLTVL.

V gene TRBV28 combines with J gene TRBJ2-7, with no clear D. Trimming shortened V by 2 bases and J by 2 bases, and 10 bases separated the two germline ends. From germline, CDR1 is MDHEN and CDR2 SYDVKM. The CDR3 has 14 residues. The CDR3 region is CASSLGNEPYEQYF. The CDR3 region has the DNA TGTGCCAGCAGTTTAGGGAACGAGCCCTACGAGCAGTACTTC.

This clonotype was counted between two and nine times. An end of the junction does not agree with germline; a read error may underlie this. The V call is TRBV7-2, the J call TRBJ1-5; 8 bases line up with TRBD1. Germline CDR1 and CDR2: SGHTA and FQGNSA. This CDR3 is built from 14 residues. CDR3 in DNA: TGTGCCAGCAGATGGACAGGGATGGATCAACCCCAGCATTTT. It translates to CASRWTGMDQPQHF.

The CDR3 sequence is CSVDSGLAGREQFF. DNA for the CDR3: TGCAGCGTTGATTCGGGACTAGCGGGACGTGAGCAGTTCTTC. The rearrangement uses TRBV29-1 and TRBJ2-1, with TRBD2 matching over 13 bases. Germline assignment: CDR1 SQVTM and CDR2 ANQGSEA. With V trimmed by 3 bases and J by 9 bases, 5 bases remained unmatched. The CDR3 spans 14 residues.

The rearrangement links TRBV15 to TRBJ1-3; D is unresolved. CDR3 length equals 17 residues. The V end was cut by 2 bases, the J end by 4 bases, with 18 bases between. Germline lookup yields CDR1 LNHNV and CDR2 YYDKDF (reference sequence). CDR3 sequence reads: CATSRFVGQSSGNTIYF. Here the CDR3 DNA reads TGTGCCACCAGCAGATTCGTGGGCCAGTCCTCGGGAAACACCATATATTTT.